The TCR beta chain under discussion was sequenced for a study of T cells expressing NK-cell markers. Germline values: CDR1 SQVTM, CDR2 ANQGSEA. There are 14 residues in the CDR3. From the 5' RACE reads, TCRdb lists one entry per CDR3 protein and no DNA. Its clone listing holds about 460,000 distinct CDR3 sequences. The sequenced material came from blood T cells: a sorted CD56 or NKG2C T cell subset, CD4+ or CD8+ T cells, or bulk PBMC T cells (not recorded which). This clonotype was obtained from a woman aged 50 to 60 in good health. The chain uses TRBV29-1 and TRBJ2-2; TCRdb's D gene call, TRBD1, goes unchecked for lack of DNA. The CDR3 sequence is CSVLRGGTAGELFF.